These T cell receptor beta chains were read from a single sample in a study of naive and memory T cell subsets. MiXCR, run by TCRdb on the UMI-ligation and nested PCR reads, gives a single entry per CDR3 protein. In the table there are over 90,000 distinct CDR3 sequences, around 11% of which are singletons. Sequencing was carried out using naive CD4+ T cells from blood. Receptor source: a human donor in good health. Both conserved end residues are part of each CDR3. Fields, in order: V gene, CDR3 length, clone size, J gene, D gene, CDR3 DNA, CDR3 protein. A D gene is named only where the DNA matches it firmly. Rows give clone size only sometimes, using once, few, many, or a class for an expanded clone.

TRBV6-6	17	few	TRBJ2-5	NA	TGTGCCAGCAGTTACCAGCCGGGACACCCGTACCAAGAGACCCAGTACTTC	CASSYQPGHPYQETQYF
TRBV9	15	few	TRBJ2-7	NA	TGTGCCAGCAGCGTAGTGGGGGGACGGTCCTACGAGCAGTACTTC	CASSVVGGRSYEQYF
TRBV12-3/TRBV12-4	14	few	TRBJ1-2	NA	TGTGCCAGCAGTTTCGTTTTTTCGCCCCATGGCTACACCTTC	CASSFVFSPHGYTF
TRBV5-4	13	NA	TRBJ2-7	NA	TGTGCCAGCAGCTTGGTTGGCTCCTACGAGCAGTACTTC	CASSLVGSYEQYF
TRBV10-3	18	NA	TRBJ2-5	NA	TGTGCCATCAGCCAGTCGCTGTCCACAGGGTACTTCGGGGAGACCCAGTACTTC	CAISQSLSTGYFGETQYF
TRBV20-1	14	NA	TRBJ2-7	NA	TGCAGTGCTAGGGGAGGCGGCACCACCTACGAGCAGTACTTC	CSARGGGTTYEQYF
TRBV5-1	16	NA	TRBJ2-7	NA	TGCGCCAGCAGCTCCACCGTGTCGGGAGTCCCCTACGAGCAGTACTTC	CASSSTVSGVPYEQYF
TRBV7-9	12	NA	TRBJ2-1	NA	TGTGCCAGCAGCTCACAGGGAGGTGAGCAGTTCTTC	CASSSQGGEQFF
TRBV15	15	many	TRBJ2-7	TRBD1	TGTGCCACCAGCAGAGCCGGGACAGGGGCCCCCGAGCAGTACTTC	CATSRAGTGAPEQYF
TRBV29-1	14	NA	TRBJ2-1	NA	TGCAGCGTTGAATATCCGGGGAAAATGAATGAGCAGTTCTTC	CSVEYPGKMNEQFF
TRBV6-5	17	few	TRBJ2-1	NA	TGTGCCAGCAGTTACGGTTTCGGGACACTGACGAGAGATGAGCAGTTCTTC	CASSYGFGTLTRDEQFF
TRBV10-3	15	few	TRBJ2-3	TRBD2	TGTGCCATCAGTGATTCTAGCGGGAGTACAGATACGCAGTATTTT	CAISDSSGSTDTQYF
TRBV20-1	14	many	TRBJ1-5	NA	TGCAGTGCTAGGATCGACAGAGCCAATCAGCCCCAGCATTTT	CSARIDRANQPQHF
TRBV7-8	12	few	TRBJ1-5	NA	TGTGCCAGCAGCATATCGGGTCAGCCCCAGCATTTT	CASSISGQPQHF
TRBV4-3	17	many	TRBJ2-1	TRBD2	TGCGCCAGCAGCCAAGATTTGGGGACTAGCGGGAGAATTGAGCAGTTCTTC	CASSQDLGTSGRIEQFF
TRBV2	15	few	TRBJ2-1	TRBD2	TGTGCCAGCAGGCCCCGGGGACTAGCGGACAATGAGCAGTTCTTC	CASRPRGLADNEQFF
TRBV7-3	15	few	TRBJ1-1	NA	TGTGCCAGCAGCTTAACGGAGACAGGGAACACTGAAGCTTTCTTT	CASSLTETGNTEAFF
TRBV20-1	13	many	TRBJ1-6	NA	TGCAGTGCTCCTCGGATTAATAATTCACCCCTCCACTTT	CSAPRINNSPLHF
TRBV2	15	NA	TRBJ2-3	NA	TGTGCCAGCATACTCTTGCCGATGGGCACAGATACGCAGTATTTT	CASILLPMGTDTQYF
TRBV7-2	13	few	TRBJ1-5	NA	TGTGCCAGCAGCCCGGCAACAAACAGACCCCAGCATTTT	CASSPATNRPQHF
TRBV7-2	15	NA	TRBJ2-7	TRBD2	TGTGCCAGCAGCTTAGGTGGGACTAGCCGAGTGAAGCAGTACTTC	CASSLGGTSRVKQYF
TRBV14	13	NA	TRBJ2-3	NA	TGTGCCAGCAGCCAAGTACGTACAGATACGCAGTATTTT	CASSQVRTDTQYF
TRBV6-2/TRBV6-3	12	few	TRBJ1-6	NA	TGTGCCAGCTCGGCAGGCCCGCGACACCTCCACTTT	CASSAGPRHLHF
TRBV6-2/TRBV6-3	15	many	TRBJ2-3	NA	TGTGCCAGCCTCAGGGCCCAGGTGAAGACAGATACGCAGTATTTT	CASLRAQVKTDTQYF
TRBV12-3/TRBV12-4	15	NA	TRBJ1-5	NA	TGTGCCAGCAGTTTAGGGGTATATAGCAATCAGCCCCAGCATTTT	CASSLGVYSNQPQHF
TRBV30	17	few	TRBJ1-6	NA	TGTGCCTGGAGTGCAGGGACAACAAGCTCCTATAATTCACCCCTCCACTTT	CAWSAGTTSSYNSPLHF
TRBV6-4	15	NA	TRBJ2-1	TRBD2	TGTGCCAGCAGTAAGACTAGCGGGAGAGGGAATGAGCAGTTCTTC	CASSKTSGRGNEQFF
TRBV6-2/TRBV6-3	18	few	TRBJ2-6	TRBD2	TGTGCCAGCAGACCCCAAGCGGGAGTAACATCTGGGGCCAACGTCCTGACTTTC	CASRPQAGVTSGANVLTF
TRBV6-2/TRBV6-3	15	NA	TRBJ2-3	TRBD2	TGTGCCAGCAGTTCCAACGGACTAGCGACAGATACGCAGTATTTT	CASSSNGLATDTQYF